This T cell receptor (beta chain) derives from a study of T cells in women clearing cervical HPV infection. Study context: Case blood was drawn a median approximately 150 days after lesion detection. Study findings and constraints: CIN3+ cases had significantly higher TCR repertoire richness than controls, but evenness did not differ.

CDR1 is SGHTA, CDR2 FQGNSA, per germline. The V segment lost 5 bases and the J segment 4 bases; nucleotides outside the gene matches: 7. The CDR3 contains 15 residues. HPV was found by MY09/MY11 PCR and dot-blot genotyping. For this clone: Its antigen remains unknown. The sequenced fragment ends 3 residues before the CDR3 boundary, so the rest is inferred from the germline J gene.

The assay was immunoSEQ multiplex PCR, and TCRdb's table has in-frame clones only and misses some. Here the sample table reports about 34,000 clones. The rearrangement joins TRBV7-2 to TRBJ1-2; 10 bases are shared with TRBD1. The receptor comes from a woman aged 18 to 75 with a cervical HPV16 infection that either progressed to CIN3+ or cleared (not recorded which). The sequenced sample consisted of blood buffy coat. The CDR3 DNA, read in part, is TGTGCCAGCAGCACGACAGGGGGCGGGGTCTATGGC. Its protein is CASSTTGGGVYG. In full, the CDR3 is CASSTTGGGVYGYTF. The complete variable domain, with remaining parts taken from reference TRBV7-2 and TRBJ1-2, reads GAGVSQSPSNKVTEKGKDVELRCDPISGHTALYWYRQSLGQGLEFLIYFQGNSAPDKSGLPSDRFSAERTGGSVSTLTIQRTQQEDSAVYLCASSTTGGGVYGYTFGSGTRLTVV.